The 23 T cell receptor beta chains given below trace back to one sample, sequenced in a study of T cells after posttransplantation cyclophosphamide. Busulfan-fludarabine conditioning, marrow transplant, and cyclophosphamide on days +3 and +4 were administered. Repertoires were generated with immunoSEQ multiplex PCR, while TCRdb's copy carries only in-frame clones and drops some. The sample includes around 10,000 clones, none of them occurring once. The starting material was PBMCs, obtained after allogeneic stem cell transplant with posttransplant cyclophosphamide. These receptors originate from a female patient aged 40-49 years who received an allogeneic stem cell transplant from a related donor, was CMV-positive, and had no GVHD. Some T cells may be transferred from the graft donor.

This clone came up many times. This chain connects TRBV7-2 to TRBJ1-6; 8 bases line up with TRBD1. The length of the CDR3 is 14 residues. Trimming cost V 4 bases and J 11 bases; bases outside gene matches: 7. The germline V gene has CDR1 SGHTA and CDR2 FQGNSA. The CDR3 is CASSYGQGRTPLHF. The CDR3 DNA reads as TGTGCCAGCAGCTACGGACAGGGTAGGACACCCCTCCACTTT.

There are many counts of this clone. This chain links TRBV4-1 with TRBJ1-3; 7 bases are a match to TRBD1. Per the germline V gene, CDR1 is MGHRA and CDR2 is YSYEKL. V shed 4 bases and J 0 bases; nucleotides not matched to a gene: 3. CDR3 size: 15 residues. CDR3 nucleotide sequence: TGCGCCAGCAGCCGCCCAGGGGGCTCTGGAAACACCATATATTTT. It is translated as CASSRPGGSGNTIYF.

By share, this clone counts as medium-sized. This chain connects TRBV5-4 to TRBJ1-2; TRBD1 agrees at 9 bases. The V segment lost 4 bases and the J segment 2 bases; nucleotides outside the gene matches: 6. The CDR3 runs 15 residues. Germline V gene sequence: CDR1 SGHNT, CDR2 YYREEE (reference sequence). In nucleotides, the CDR3 is TGTGCCAGCAGCCTTAGGGGACAGGGAAACTATGGCTACACCTTC. Translated: CASSLRGQGNYGYTF.

In its sample, this clone was seen many times. The gene calls are TRBV5-4 and TRBJ2-1; 8 bases match TRBD2. The V gene's germline CDR1 is SGHNT and CDR2 YYREEE (reference sequence). After removal of 4 bases from V and 7 bases from J, the junction contained 10 bases not matched to a gene. CDR3 length equals 15 residues. Here the CDR3 DNA reads TGTGCCAGCAGCCCCACGGGGGGGGCAAGGAATGAGCAGTTCTTC. Encoded protein: CASSPTGGARNEQFF.

This clone was recorded many times. This chain links TRBV18 with TRBJ2-7; a possible D gene is TRBD1 (6 bases). This CDR3 has 13 amino acids. CDR1 and CDR2 from the germline V gene are KGHSH and LQKENI. V lost 3 bases to trimming and J lost 6 bases, with 12 bases between them. The CDR3 bases are TGTGCCAGCTCACCTTTGGACAGTTCCGAGCAGTACTTC. Translation gives CASSPLDSSEQYF.

This clone showed up many times. This chain links TRBV24-1 with TRBJ2-4; TRBD1 matches 7 bases. V shed 4 bases, J shed 1 base, and the junction held 9 bases outside the gene matches. Germline V gene lookup returns CDR1 KGHDR and CDR2 SFDVKD. The CDR3 loop spans 17 amino acids. CDR3 sequence reads: CATSDSPTDRAKNIQYF. The CDR3 nucleotides are TGTGCCACCAGTGACTCTCCTACGGACAGGGCCAAAAACATTCAGTACTTC.

Ten or more counts support this clone. The rearrangement joins TRBV7-2 to TRBJ1-1, with TRBD1 as a possible D gene (6 bases). The CDR3 totals 13 residues. The V end lost 4 bases, the J end lost 11 bases, and 17 bases lay between the germline ends. Per the germline V gene, CDR1 is SGHTA and CDR2 is FQGNSA. CDR3 coding DNA: TGTGCCAGCAGCTCCCGCTCAACAGGGTGGGCTTTCTTT. It encodes CASSSRSTGWAFF.

J is TRBJ2-5 and V is TRBV13, with D unresolved. Germline assignment: CDR1 PRHDT and CDR2 FYEKMQ (reference sequence). V was clipped by 6 bases and J by 4 bases, with 15 bases between them. The CDR3 totals 14 residues. The CDR3 bases are TGTGCCAGCAGTGAAGCGTACATGGGAGAGACCCAGTACTTC. This codes for CASSEAYMGETQYF.

This clone was seen many times. The CDR3 spells CASSEAGHLTDTQYF. In DNA, the CDR3 is TGTGCCAGCAGTGAAGCGGGACACCTCACAGATACGCAGTATTTT. The V gene is TRBV6-1, the J gene TRBJ2-3; perhaps TRBD1 as D (6 bases). CDR1 is MNHNS and CDR2 is SASEGT in the germline V gene. Between the trimmed V and J ends, which lost 0 bases and 2 bases, there was a span of 9 bases. This CDR3 is built from 15 residues.

This clone was counted ten times or more. V is TRBV7-3 and J is TRBJ2-3, with 7 bases that match TRBD1. CDR3 length: 13 amino acids. V lost 4 bases to trimming and J lost 8 bases; unmatched junction nucleotides: 6. CDR1 SGHTA and CDR2 FQGTGA come from the germline V gene. The CDR3 here is CASSSIQGSTQYF. CDR3 bases: TGTGCCAGCAGCTCTATACAGGGGAGTACGCAGTATTTT. Looking up the rest from reference TRBV7-3 and TRBJ2-3 gives the full variable domain: GAGVSQTPSNKVTEKGKYVELRCDPISGHTALYWYRQSLGQGPEFLIYFQGTGAADDSGLPNDRFFAVRPEGSVSTLKIQRTERGDSAVYLCASSSIQGSTQYFGPGTRLTVL.

In this sample, this clone turned up many times. Here the CDR3 reads CASRSYRDRDTQYF. The CDR3 DNA sequence: TGTGCCAGCAGGTCCTACCGGGACAGGGATACGCAGTATTTT. The J gene is TRBJ2-3, the V gene TRBV7-9; TRBD1 matches 8 bases. Unmatched junction bases numbered 8, after V lost 6 bases and J lost 6 bases. Germline loops: CDR1 SEHNR, CDR2 FQNEAQ (reference sequence). CDR3 length equals 14 residues.

The chain carries TRBV12-3 or TRBV12-4 and TRBJ2-5; 15 bases line up with TRBD2. The J segment lost 5 bases and the V segment lost 7 bases, leaving 11 bases of the junction unmatched. CDR3 size: 17 residues. The CDR3 reads CASTLHGLAGGPETQYF. The CDR3 bases are TGTGCCAGCACCCTCCACGGACTAGCGGGGGGGCCGGAGACCCAGTACTTC.

The sample holds many counts of this clone. The V and J genes are TRBV7-8 and TRBJ2-1; no firm D call. Germline V CDR1 and CDR2: SGHVS, FQNEAQ. This CDR3 contains 15 residues. Trimming left V 1 base short and J 7 bases short, with 14 bases between. This CDR3 reads CASSLGHTPGNEQFF. The CDR3 DNA sequence: TGTGCCAGCAGCTTAGGGCATACCCCCGGGAATGAGCAGTTCTTC.

This clone was counted at least ten times. The chain has TRBV27 and TRBJ2-3, with 8 bases fitting TRBD2. The germline gives CDR1 MNHEY, CDR2 SMNVEV (reference sequence). The CDR3 is 14 residues long. The V gene end was trimmed by 3 bases and the J gene end by 5 bases; junction bases not matched to a gene: 4. The CDR3: CASSFGGGLDTQYF. The CDR3 DNA follows: TGTGCCAGCAGTTTTGGCGGGGGGTTAGATACGCAGTATTTT.

This clone was found many times. The chain's CDR3 is CASSRRQLIGNTIYF. In DNA, the CDR3 is TGTGCCAGCAGCCGCAGACAGCTAATAGGAAACACCATATATTTT. This chain connects TRBV5-8 to TRBJ1-3; D possibly corresponds to TRBD1 (5 bases). V lost 4 bases to trimming and J lost 4 bases, with 15 bases between them. The CDR3 has 15 residues. In germline, CDR1 is SGHTS, CDR2 YDEGEE.

This clone was seen at least ten times. The rearrangement uses TRBV6-6 and TRBJ2-1, with 7 bases that match TRBD1. Looked up from germline, CDR1 is MNHNY and CDR2 is SVGAGI (reference sequence). The CDR3 spans 13 residues. V trimming: 5 bases; J trimming: 6 bases; junction bases outside the gene matches: 4. The CDR3 DNA reads TGTGCCAGCAGTCCCGGACAGGTCAATGAGCAGTTCTTC. It is translated as CASSPGQVNEQFF.

This clone was observed at least ten times. This chain links TRBV6-2 or TRBV6-3 with TRBJ1-5; the match to TRBD1 covers 8 bases. V lost 6 bases to trimming and J lost 6 bases; unmatched junction nucleotides: 7. Germline values: CDR1 MNHEY, CDR2 SVGEGT. The CDR3 is made up of 14 amino acids. CDR3 DNA sequence: TGTGCCAGCAGCTCGGCAGGGGGCTTTCAGCCCCAGCATTTT. Protein sequence: CASSSAGGFQPQHF.

This clone occurred many times. V is TRBV6-5 and J is TRBJ2-7, with a possible D match to TRBD1 (5 bases). CDR3 length: 13 amino acids. Trimming pared 5 bases from V and 1 base from J, leaving 9 bases between. Germline V gene sequence: CDR1 MNHEY, CDR2 SVGAGI. The CDR3 here is CASSGRVSYEQYF. In DNA, the CDR3 is TGTGCCAGCAGTGGCAGGGTTTCCTACGAGCAGTACTTC.

This clone was observed at least ten times. The gene calls are TRBV6-1 and TRBJ2-5; 11 nucleotides match TRBD1. Germline loops: CDR1 MNHNS, CDR2 SASEGT. V lost 3 bases and J lost 4; bases outside the gene matches: 19. The length of the CDR3 is 20 residues. CDR3 in DNA: TGTGCCAGCAGTGATGCTCCAGCCTGGACCGGACAGGGGGCGACAGAGACCCAGTACTTC. As protein: CASSDAPAWTGQGATETQYF.

This clone was counted many times. The rearrangement uses TRBV4-2 and TRBJ1-4, with 8 bases that match TRBD1. Germline V gene sequence: CDR1 LGHNA, CDR2 YNFKEQ. V was clipped by 2 bases and J by 3 bases; unmatched bases: 14. CDR3 length: 19 amino acids. The CDR3 reads CASSQTRTGRRGANEKLFF. CDR3 DNA: TGTGCCAGCAGCCAAACTAGGACAGGGAGGAGGGGTGCTAATGAAAAACTGTTTTTT.

This clone was seen ten or more times. J is TRBJ2-7 and V is TRBV7-8; D ambiguous. The V end lost 5 bases, the J end lost 6 bases, and 11 bases lay between the germline ends. The germline V gene has CDR1 SGHVS and CDR2 FQNEAQ. The CDR3 loop spans 12 amino acids. The CDR3 region is CASSPPSPEQYF. As DNA, the CDR3 is TGTGCCAGCAGCCCACCGAGCCCCGAGCAGTACTTC.

This clone was seen repeatedly, ten times or more. The V and J genes are TRBV5-1 and TRBJ1-1, with 9 bases fitting TRBD1. In germline, CDR1 is SGHRS, CDR2 YFSETQ. There are 15 residues in the CDR3. The ends lost 5 bases at V and 2 bases at J; junction bases unmatched: 7. In DNA, the CDR3 is TGCGCCAGCAGTATACAGGGGGCTTACAACACTGAAGCTTTCTTT. This gives the protein CASSIQGAYNTEAFF. Filled out from reference TRBV5-1 and TRBJ1-1, the complete variable domain reads KAGVTQTPRYLIKTRGQQVTLSCSPISGHRSVSWYQQTPGQGLQFLFEYFSETQRNKGNFPGRFSGRQFSNSRSEMNVSTLELGDSALYLCASSIQGAYNTEAFFGQGTRLTVV.

This clone counts as medium-sized. CDR3 nucleotides: TGTGCCAGCAGCTCCCAGGGTTTGGTGCAGTTCTTC. It is translated as CASSSQGLVQFF. This chain links TRBV7-9 with TRBJ2-1, with D tentatively TRBD1 (5 bases). Germline assignment: CDR1 SEHNR and CDR2 FQNEAQ (reference sequence). Trimming cost V 4 bases and J 12 bases, with 13 bases left between them. This CDR3 is 12 amino acids long. The full variable domain, its missing parts supplied by reference TRBV7-9 and TRBJ2-1, is DTGVSQNPRHKITKRGQNVTFRCDPISEHNRLYWYRQTLGQGPEFLTYFQNEAQLEKSRLLSDRFSAERPKGSFSTLEIQRTEQGDSAMYLCASSSQGLVQFFGPGTRLTVL.